The 15 T cell receptor beta chains presented below share a single source sample, sequenced in a study of T cell repertoires in cytomegalovirus infection. One entry per CDR3 protein results from TCRdb running MiXCR on the reads. The table lists hundreds of thousands of distinct CDR3 sequences, roughly 10% of them singletons. The source material was PBMCs. The receptors stem from a human donor in good health (CMV status not recorded). Some clones in this sample may be carry-over from other donors' samples.

This clonotype was counted ten times or more. This sequence joins TRBV5-6 and TRBJ2-1; D may be TRBD1 or TRBD2 (5 bases each). Germline CDR1 is SGHDT and CDR2 is YYEEEE. The length of the CDR3 is 17 residues. V was pared by 0 bases and J by 8 bases, with 21 bases between. The CDR3: CASSLEGVGDQWDEQFF. CDR3 DNA sequence: TGTGCCAGCAGCTTGGAAGGGGTGGGGGACCAATGGGATGAGCAGTTCTTC.

This clonotype showed up many times. This chain uses TRBV18 with TRBJ1-1, with D possibly being TRBD1 (6 bases). Deletions cut 3 bases from V and 8 bases from J, with 13 bases between. The CDR3 sequence is 13 residues long. Germline lookup yields CDR1 KGHSH and CDR2 LQKENI. The CDR3 region has the DNA TGTGCCAGCTCACCGGGGGGAGGACAGGAAGCTTTCTTT. This gives the protein CASSPGGGQEAFF.

This clonotype was picked up a small number of times. The chain links TRBV3-1 to TRBJ2-1; TRBD1 agrees at 11 bases. The junction had 6 bases not matched to a gene; V was cut back by 5 bases and J by 6 bases. CDR3 size: 15 residues. The germline V gene has CDR1 LGHDT and CDR2 YNNKEL (reference sequence). CDR3 sequence (DNA): TGTGCCAGCAGCATAGGGACAGGGGGTTCCAATGAGCAGTTCTTC. Encoded protein: CASSIGTGGSNEQFF.

At least ten counts were recorded for this clonotype. The chain joins TRBV19 to TRBJ1-2, with 11 bases identical to TRBD1. The germline V gene encodes CDR1 LNHDA and CDR2 SQIVND (reference sequence). The length of the CDR3 is 16 residues. Trimming cost V 4 bases and J 1 base; bases outside gene matches: 5. CDR3 nucleotides: TGTGCCAGTAGTACCCTGGACAGGGGGCGTAACTATGGCTACACCTTC. This sequence encodes CASSTLDRGRNYGYTF.

V and J are TRBV11-2 and TRBJ2-3; 8 bases match TRBD2. The CDR3 covers 14 residues. V lost 1 base, J lost 7 bases, and 4 bases stayed unmatched. In germline, CDR1 is SGHAT, CDR2 FQNNGV. In nucleotides, the CDR3 is TGTGCCAGCAGCTTAGGTCGGACTAGCAATACGCAGTATTTT. Amino acid sequence: CASSLGRTSNTQYF.

This clonotype was seen at least ten times. J is TRBJ2-7 and V is TRBV15, with D possibly called TRBD1 or TRBD2 (5 bases each). Germline V CDR1 and CDR2: LNHNV, YYDKDF (reference sequence). CDR3 length: 18 residues. V shed 1 base and J shed 0 bases, with 19 bases lying between them. The DNA of the CDR3 is TGTGCCACCAGCAGAGGACTTGGACCCGGGACGGTCTCCTACGAGCAGTACTTC. Translation gives CATSRGLGPGTVSYEQYF.

The chain joins TRBV2 to TRBJ2-5; 7 positions agree with TRBD1. The CDR3 totals 13 residues. CDR1 and CDR2 (germline): SNHLY, FYNNEI. J was trimmed by 6 bases and V by 10 bases; bases with no gene match: 11. In DNA form, the CDR3 reads TGTGCCACCAGGACAGGAAGTTTCCAGACCCAGTACTTC. Amino acid sequence: CATRTGSFQTQYF.

This chain links TRBV10-3 with TRBJ2-7, with 10 bases fitting TRBD1. This CDR3 has 15 residues. From germline, CDR1 is ENHRY and CDR2 SYGVKD. Trimming at V came to 5 bases and at J to 2 bases, leaving 6 bases not matched to a gene. CDR3 nucleotides: TGTGCCATCAGTATTTCCGGGACAGGGGCCTACGAGCAGTACTTC. Translation: CAISISGTGAYEQYF.

In this sample, this clonotype turned up many times. This chain joins TRBV7-2 and TRBJ1-6; no clear D gene. Germline CDR1 reads SGHTA; CDR2 reads FQGNSA. CDR3 length: 12 residues. The V end was cut by 6 bases, the J end by 11 bases, with 11 bases between. CDR3 coding DNA: TGTGCCAGCAGTCAAGACACTACACCCCTCCACTTT. Amino acids: CASSQDTTPLHF.

This chain connects TRBV20-1 to TRBJ2-4, with D hard to call. The germline CDR1 and CDR2 sequences are DFQATT and SNEGSKA (reference sequence). The ends were cut back, 6 bases at V and 6 bases at J, with 15 bases in the middle. The CDR3 is 13 amino acids. DNA of the CDR3: TGCAGTGCGCCCGGGCACGGCTCAAACATTCAGTACTTC. Residues: CSAPGHGSNIQYF.

The table lists this clonotype with many counts. The J gene is TRBJ2-5, the V gene TRBV27; the match to TRBD1 covers 8 bases. Looked up from germline, CDR1 is MNHEY and CDR2 is SMNVEV (reference sequence). The J segment lost 5 bases and the V segment lost 4 bases, leaving 9 bases of the junction unmatched. This CDR3 contains 15 residues. This CDR3 reads CASSSGQGPEETQYF. As DNA, the CDR3 is TGTGCCAGCAGTTCAGGACAGGGCCCTGAGGAGACCCAGTACTTC.

Many counts were recorded for this clonotype. The chain's CDR3 is CASSQYTMGNSPLHF. The CDR3 coding sequence is TGTGCCAGCAGCCAATACACAATGGGGAATTCACCCCTCCACTTT. The genes are TRBV14 and TRBJ1-6; D ambiguous. With 2 bases removed from V and 7 bases from J, the gap between germline ends came to 12 bases. In germline, CDR1 is SGHDN, CDR2 FVKESK. The CDR3 runs 15 residues.

This clonotype was recorded at least ten times. The chain recombines TRBV19 with TRBJ2-1, with TRBD1 identical over 7 bases. With 3 bases clipped from V and 5 bases from J, the junction kept 4 bases outside the gene matches. Germline CDR1 and CDR2: LNHDA and SQIVND (reference sequence). There are 14 residues in the CDR3. As DNA, the CDR3 is TGTGCCAGTAGTATTGACAGGGAAGACAATGAGCAGTTCTTC. Translating it yields CASSIDREDNEQFF. Full variable domain (missing parts from reference TRBV19 and TRBJ2-1): DGGITQSPKYLFRKEGQNVTLSCEQNLNHDAMYWYRQDPGQGLRLIYYSQIVNDFQKGDIAEGYSVSREKKESFPLTVTSAQKNPTAFYLCASSIDREDNEQFFGPGTRLTVL.

This clonotype was seen at least ten times. The chain joins TRBV7-9 to TRBJ1-1, with 11 bases identical to TRBD1. CDR3 length equals 18 residues. The trim removed 0 bases at V and 1 base at J, leaving 7 bases unmatched. CDR1 and CDR2 (germline): SEHNR, FQNEAQ (reference sequence). The CDR3 bases are TGTGCCAGCAGCTTAGCCCTGGGACAGGGGGTTACGAACACTGAAGCTTTCTTT. It is translated as CASSLALGQGVTNTEAFF. The complete variable domain, with remaining parts taken from reference TRBV7-9 and TRBJ1-1, reads DTGVSQNPRHKITKRGQNVTFRCDPISEHNRLYWYRQTLGQGPEFLTYFQNEAQLEKSRLLSDRFSAERPKGSFSTLEIQRTEQGDSAMYLCASSLALGQGVTNTEAFFGQGTRLTVV.

A word on this clonotype: Just one base apart from a much larger clone, this may be a read error. The V and J genes are TRBV19 and TRBJ1-2; the match to TRBD1 covers 7 bases. The CDR3 length is 17 residues. Germline lookup yields CDR1 LNHDA and CDR2 SQIVND (reference sequence). V was pared by 2 bases and J by 0 bases, with 9 bases of the junction left unmatched. This CDR3 reads CASSISPGTEANYGYTF. The DNA for the CDR3 is TGTGCCAGTAGTATATCTCCCGGGACAGAAGCTAACTATGGCTACACCTTC. Using reference TRBV19 and TRBJ1-2 for the parts outside the CDR3, the full variable domain is DGGITQSPKYLFRKEGQNVTLSCEQNLNHDAMYWYRQDPGQGLRLIYYSQIVNDFQKGDIAEGYSVSREKKESFPLTVTSAQKNPTAFYLCASSISPGTEANYGYTFGSGTRLTVV.